One sample yielded the 27 T cell receptor beta chains listed below, sequenced in a study of siplizumab effects on memory and regulatory T cells. TCRdb's copy holds only in-frame clones and misses some; the assay was immunoSEQ multiplex PCR. The sample lists 100,000 or so clones, about 91% seen once, with approximately 0.15% in the top ten. Sequencing used CD4+ T cells sorted from blood. The receptor set was obtained from a human donor in good health.

V usage is TRBV27 and J usage is TRBJ2-5; D gene unclear. The CDR3 contains 13 residues. Trimming pared 3 bases from V and 5 bases from J, leaving 10 bases between. Germline values: CDR1 MNHEY, CDR2 SMNVEV (reference sequence). CDR3 region: CASSFSLGETQYF. In DNA, the CDR3 is TGTGCCAGCAGTTTCTCCCTCGGGGAGACCCAGTACTTC.

This rearrangement joins TRBV9 to TRBJ1-2; D is possibly TRBD1 (6 bases). The CDR3 has 14 residues. Germline V gene lookup returns CDR1 SGDLS and CDR2 YYNGEE. V lost 4 bases to trimming and J lost 5 bases, with 15 bases between them. This CDR3 reads CASSTRQESYGYTF. CDR3 bases: TGTGCCAGCAGCACACGACAGGAATCATATGGCTACACCTTC.

The rearrangement joins TRBV7-9 to TRBJ2-3, with TRBD2 matching 12 bases. With V trimmed by 1 base and J by 6 bases, 5 bases remained unmatched. The CDR3 sequence is 16 residues long. CDR1 is SEHNR, CDR2 FQNEAQ, per germline (reference sequence). CDR3: CASSLGSSGGADTQYF. For the CDR3, the DNA is TGTGCCAGCAGCTTAGGCTCTAGCGGGGGGGCGGATACGCAGTATTTT.

This clone was seen a few times. The chain is built from TRBV2 and TRBJ1-5; TRBD1 might be the D (5 bases). CDR3 length equals 16 residues. CDR1 is SNHLY and CDR2 is FYNNEI in the germline V gene. V was trimmed by 4 bases and J by 7 bases, leaving 20 bases between them. The DNA of the CDR3 is TGTGCCAGCAGTGGAATTTCGGGACGAGGGCCCCAGCCCCAGCATTTT. Its translation: CASSGISGRGPQPQHF. Filled out from reference TRBV2 and TRBJ1-5, the complete variable domain reads EPEVTQTPSHQVTQMGQEVILRCVPISNHLYFYWYRQILGQKVEFLVSFYNNEISEKSEIFDDQFSVERPDGSNFTLKIRSTKLEDSAMYFCASSGISGRGPQPQHFGDGTRLSIL.

The chain recombines TRBV5-1 with TRBJ2-1; the D gene could be TRBD1 or TRBD2 (5 bases each). Trimming removed 3 bases from V and 6 bases from J, with 16 bases in between. Germline CDR1 SGHRS, CDR2 YFSETQ. The CDR3 runs 15 residues. The CDR3 sequence: CASSSTGTTGNEQFF. The CDR3 region has the DNA TGCGCCAGCAGCTCTACCGGGACCACGGGCAATGAGCAGTTCTTC.

The chain is built from TRBV5-1 and TRBJ2-5, with TRBD2 matching 14 bases. This CDR3 is built from 15 residues. The germline CDR1 and CDR2 sequences are SGHRS and YFSETQ. V was pared by 6 bases and J by 5 bases, with 6 bases of the junction left unmatched. The CDR3 DNA reads as TGCGCCAGCACCCGACTAGCGGGGGGGCAGGAGACCCAGTACTTC. This codes for CASTRLAGGQETQYF.

This chain uses TRBV6-4 with TRBJ1-6; no clear D. This CDR3 contains 14 residues. Trimming cost V 3 bases and J 8 bases, with 11 bases left between them. Germline V CDR1 and CDR2: MRHNA, SNTAGT. This chain's CDR3 is CASSETPRDSPLHF. The CDR3 nucleotides are TGTGCCAGCAGTGAGACACCGAGGGATTCACCCCTCCACTTT.

This clone appeared a single time. The chain carries TRBV6-4 and TRBJ2-7; 7 bases are shared with TRBD1. V gave up 0 bases and J gave up 0 bases; unmatched junction bases: 11. The germline CDR1 and CDR2 sequences are MRHNA and SNTAGT. The CDR3 has 18 residues. The CDR3 DNA is TGTGCCAGCAGTGACTCGGGACAGCTTATTTCCAGCTCCTACGAGCAGTACTTC. Its protein is CASSDSGQLISSSYEQYF.

The chain joins TRBV5-6 to TRBJ2-7; the D gene is possibly TRBD1 (6 bases). The CDR3 runs to 12 residues. Between the trimmed V and J ends, which lost 0 bases and 12 bases, there was a span of 13 bases. The germline CDR1 and CDR2 sequences are SGHDT and YYEEEE. CDR3 region: CASSLAGQKLYF. CDR3 coding DNA: TGTGCCAGCAGCTTGGCCGGACAGAAACTGTACTTC.

This chain uses TRBV29-1 with TRBJ2-3; tentative D call: TRBD1 (6 bases). The germline gives CDR1 SQVTM, CDR2 ANQGSEA. The CDR3 loop spans 14 amino acids. V lost 8 bases and J lost 2, with 17 bases in between. DNA for the CDR3: TGCAGCACCCTGGGGGCCCTCCTCACAGATACGCAGTATTTT. The encoded protein is CSTLGALLTDTQYF.

J is TRBJ2-5 and V is TRBV7-7; D is possibly TRBD1 or TRBD2 (5 bases each). Germline V gives CDR1 SSHAT, CDR2 FNYEAQ (reference sequence). Deletions cut 0 bases from V and 0 bases from J, with 5 bases between. The CDR3 is made up of 14 amino acids. The CDR3 spells CASSLAGDQETQYF. The CDR3 nucleotides read TGTGCCAGCAGCTTAGCGGGGGACCAAGAGACCCAGTACTTC. Using reference TRBV7-7 and TRBJ2-5 for the parts outside the CDR3, the full variable domain is GAGVSQSPRYKVTKRGQDVTLRCDPISSHATLYWYQQALGQGPEFLTYFNYEAQPDKSGLPSDRFSAERPEGSISTLTIQRTEQRDSAMYRCASSLAGDQETQYFGPGTRLLVL.

This clone was observed once. The chain joins TRBV18 to TRBJ1-3; D unresolved. There are 16 residues in the CDR3. Germline V lookup: CDR1 KGHSH, CDR2 LQKENI. V lost 2 bases and J 0 bases, leaving 11 bases between the germline ends. This CDR3 reads CASSPTGSSSGNTIYF. CDR3 coding DNA: TGTGCCAGCTCACCAACGGGCAGCAGCTCTGGAAACACCATATATTTT.

This clone has a single count. V and J are TRBV27 and TRBJ1-3, with D unresolved. V was pared by 5 bases and J by 0 bases, with 5 bases between. The CDR3 sequence is 13 residues long. Germline V CDR1 and CDR2: MNHEY, SMNVEV (reference sequence). The CDR3 sequence is CASSLTSGNTIYF. The CDR3 DNA reads TGTGCCAGCAGTCTAACCTCTGGAAACACCATATATTTT.

The chain uses TRBV7-2 and TRBJ1-5; 10 positions match TRBD1. This CDR3 is built from 15 residues. Germline CDR1 and CDR2: SGHTA and FQGNSA. Germline trimming cut 0 bases from V and 5 bases from J; bases unmatched to any gene: 1. CDR3 coding DNA: TGTGCCAGCAGCTTAGCCGGGACAGGGGATCAGCCCCAGCATTTT. It specifies CASSLAGTGDQPQHF.

The chain couples TRBV4-2 to TRBJ1-1, with D perhaps matching TRBD1 (5 bases). This CDR3 has 17 amino acids. Germline-derived CDR1 and CDR2 are LGHNA and YNFKEQ. V was pared by 0 bases and J by 5 bases, with 19 bases between. The CDR3 is CASSQDKQGGQGTEAFF. As DNA, the CDR3 is TGTGCCAGCAGCCAAGATAAGCAGGGAGGCCAGGGAACTGAAGCTTTCTTT.

This rearrangement joins TRBV12-5 to TRBJ2-1, with TRBD2 as a possible D gene (6 bases). The CDR3 sequence is 14 residues long. CDR1 LGHNT and CDR2 FRNRAP come from the germline V gene. V was clipped by 2 bases and J by 4 bases, with 9 bases between them. The CDR3 loop is CASGLWDSYNEQFF. The CDR3 DNA follows: TGTGCTAGTGGTTTGTGGGACTCTTACAATGAGCAGTTCTTC.

V usage is TRBV6-1 and J usage is TRBJ2-3; D is unclear. Trimming removed 4 bases at V and 1 base at J, with 15 bases between. The CDR3 length is 16 residues. CDR1 and CDR2 from the germline V gene are MNHNS and SASEGT. CDR3 residues: CASSGRPNVGTDTQYF. The CDR3 DNA reads as TGTGCCAGCAGTGGGCGCCCGAACGTAGGCACAGATACGCAGTATTTT.

J is TRBJ2-6 and V is TRBV11-2; no definite D call. Germline CDR1 and CDR2: SGHAT and FQNNGV. CDR3 length: 16 amino acids. V was clipped by 5 bases and J by 0 bases, with 11 bases between them. The CDR3 bases are TGTGCCAGCAGCCCCTTTGCCAGCTCTGGGGCCAACGTCCTGACTTTC. It codes for CASSPFASSGANVLTF.

This clone was seen just once. The chain combines TRBV7-2 with TRBJ2-3; tentatively, D is TRBD1 (5 bases). The germline V gene encodes CDR1 SGHTA and CDR2 FQGNSA. CDR3 length equals 14 residues. V gave up 3 bases and J gave up 2 bases, with 9 bases separating them. CDR3 nucleotides: TGTGCCAGCAGCTTGGACACCCTCACAGATACGCAGTATTTT. It yields the protein CASSLDTLTDTQYF.

The gene calls are TRBV4-3 and TRBJ2-7; D uncertain. Trimming removed 8 bases at V and 0 bases at J, with 11 bases between. CDR1 and CDR2 from the germline V gene are LGHNA and YSLEER. CDR3 length: 13 residues. The DNA for the CDR3 is TGCGCCAGCGCCCCCGCCGGCTCCTACGAGCAGTACTTC. Translating gives CASAPAGSYEQYF.

The rearrangement joins TRBV5-1 to TRBJ1-1; possible D gene TRBD1, 5 bases. The V end lost 4 bases, the J end lost 7 bases, and 11 bases lay between the germline ends. Germline CDR1 SGHRS, CDR2 YFSETQ. The CDR3 contains 12 residues. The CDR3 region has the DNA TGCGCCAGCAGCAGAGGGACCGATGAAGCTTTCTTT. Protein: CASSRGTDEAFF. Variable domain in full (rest from reference TRBV5-1 and TRBJ1-1): KAGVTQTPRYLIKTRGQQVTLSCSPISGHRSVSWYQQTPGQGLQFLFEYFSETQRNKGNFPGRFSGRQFSNSRSEMNVSTLELGDSALYLCASSRGTDEAFFGQGTRLTVV.

This clone was seen just once. The chain employs TRBV23-1 and TRBJ2-5; TRBD2 aligns across 15 bases. TRBV23-1 is labeled an ORF, and its function is uncertain. This CDR3 region has 20 residues. Trimming took 2 bases from V and 5 from J; bases not matched to a gene: 15. CDR3 bases: TGCGCCAGCAGTCAAAAGGGTCAAGGACTAGCGGGGGGGCATTGGGAGACCCAGTACTTC. Translation gives CASSQKGQGLAGGHWETQYF.

The rearrangement uses TRBV5-4 and TRBJ2-5, with 12 bases matching TRBD2. The germline V gene has CDR1 SGHNT and CDR2 YYREEE (reference sequence). V lost 1 base and J lost 4; bases outside the gene matches: 2. The CDR3 has 15 amino acids. The CDR3 sequence: CASSLRLAGAETQYF. CDR3 nucleotide sequence: TGTGCCAGCAGCTTGAGACTAGCGGGGGCAGAGACCCAGTACTTC.

The J gene is TRBJ2-3, the V gene TRBV2; D gene unclear. The CDR3 length is 14 residues. Germline V gene lookup returns CDR1 SNHLY and CDR2 FYNNEI. The CDR3 reads CATALTRTSDTQYF. The CDR3 nucleotides are TGTGCTACCGCTCTTACGCGGACCTCAGATACGCAGTATTTT. Drawing the rest from reference TRBV2 and TRBJ2-3, the complete variable domain is EPEVTQTPSHQVTQMGQEVILRCVPISNHLYFYWYRQILGQKVEFLVSFYNNEISEKSEIFDDQFSVERPDGSNFTLKIRSTKLEDSAMYFCATALTRTSDTQYFGPGTRLTVL.

The V gene is TRBV5-1, the J gene TRBJ1-1; maybe TRBD1 (5 bases). The CDR3 loop spans 16 amino acids. V gave up 0 bases and J gave up 3 bases, with 15 bases separating them. Germline lookup yields CDR1 SGHRS and CDR2 YFSETQ. CDR3 sequence reads: CASSLVAGRADTEAFF. The CDR3 nucleotides read TGCGCCAGCAGCTTGGTGGCAGGGAGGGCGGACACTGAAGCTTTCTTT.

This clone was counted a few times. The V call is TRBV21-1, the J call TRBJ2-2; the D segment call TRBD1 is taken from the table without a DNA check. TRBV21-1 is flagged as a pseudogene. This CDR3 spans 19 amino acids. The CDR3 DNA is TGTGCCAGCAGCAACGAACTCCGGGACAGGGTAGTTGACACCGGGGAGCTGTTTTTT. Its protein is CASSNELRDRVVDTGELFF.

The CDR3 DNA reads TGTGCCAGCAGCTCTCTAGCGGGGGGACCCATGAGGCAGTATTTT. Protein product: CASSSLAGGPMRQYF. V usage is TRBV7-8 and J usage is TRBJ2-3, with 11 bases aligning to TRBD2. Germline CDR1 and CDR2: SGHVS and FQNEAQ. The V segment lost 4 bases and the J segment 11 bases; nucleotides outside the gene matches: 11. The CDR3 has 15 residues.